This T cell receptor beta chain was sequenced during a study of identical twins. Points from the study as a whole: Insertion counts were lower in abundant cord blood beta clonotypes, a trend that memory repertoires did not show. Its conclusions, products of cross-sectional statistical analysis, did not come from following the same donors.

Template switching introduced a universal primer site, and the cDNA bore unique molecular identifiers. TCRdb fed the 5' RACE reads into MiXCR, producing one record per CDR3 protein. The sample holds 1.5 million to 2 million distinct CDR3 sequences, about 30% seen once. Donors uniformly comprised healthy Caucasians. About this clonotype itself: The antigen is undetermined.

The CDR3 has 13 amino acids. The J segment lost 6 bases and the V segment lost 6 bases, leaving 2 bases of the junction unmatched. Per germline, CDR1 MNHEY and CDR2 SVGAGI. The sequence came from a newborn girl in good health. This chain uses TRBV6-5 with TRBJ1-6, with TRBD1 identical over 7 bases. The specimen sequenced was cord blood. The DNA for the CDR3 is TGTGCCAGCAGGGGACAGCCTAATTCACCCCTCCACTTT. Protein product: CASRGQPNSPLHF.